This T cell receptor beta chain was observed in a study of radiation and T cells in renal cell carcinoma. Study background: Nephrectomy followed 15 Gy stereotactic body radiation by 4 weeks. Study-wide points: Top tumor clonotypes rose in blood 2 weeks post-radiation, then contracted.

Time point in this sample: baseline pretreatment blood. The treatment denotes: 15 Gy SBRT to primary tumor, nephrectomy 4 weeks later. Serial blood draws occurred at baseline and 2 and 4 weeks post-SBRT. The tumor was a clear cell renal cell carcinoma. Remarks on this clone: Antigen: not known.

Produced via immunoSEQ multiplex PCR; TCRdb's table is partial and in-frame only. The sample holds about 130,000 clones, around nine tenths seen once. CDR1 is SNHLY and CDR2 is FYNNEI in the germline V gene. Trimming cost V 7 bases and J 7 bases, with 16 bases left between them. The CDR3 spans 13 residues. The specimen comprised blood, sampled from a patient whose treatment included radiotherapy and nephrectomy. The rearrangement links TRBV2 to TRBJ1-2, with unresolved D. This clonotype was obtained from a woman aged 45-65 years with renal cell carcinoma. The CDR3 is CASKEVGNGGYTF. As DNA, the CDR3 is TGTGCCAGCAAGGAGGTCGGGAATGGTGGCTACACCTTC. The full variable domain, rest sourced from reference TRBV2 and TRBJ1-2, is EPEVTQTPSHQVTQMGQEVILRCVPISNHLYFYWYRQILGQKVEFLVSFYNNEISEKSEIFDDQFSVERPDGSNFTLKIRSTKLEDSAMYFCASKEVGNGGYTFGSGTRLTVV.